The 27 T cell receptor beta chains in this list originate from one sample, sequenced in a study of HIV-infected patients and healthy controls. Antiretroviral therapy had run roughly three months, about 14 weeks, before follow-up blood collection. The repertoire came from unfractionated whole blood and reflected all unsorted peripheral T cells. cDNA was made from 500 ng RNA using alpha and beta constant primers. Alpha and beta chain libraries were made separately by chain-specific third strand synthesis with multiplexing indices. TCRdb fed the 5' RACE reads into MiXCR, producing one record per CDR3 protein. Of 8,100 or so distinct CDR3 sequences in the sample, less than 7.5% are singletons; the top ten hold just over 20%. The sequences come from blood, collected during antiretroviral therapy. The receptor set was obtained from an adult with HIV infection.

This clonotype was seen at least ten times. This beta chain is an off-target read within a library intended for alpha chains, so its frequency means little. The chain employs TRBV7-9 and TRBJ2-1; 13 bases match TRBD2. With 0 bases clipped from V and 0 bases from J, the junction kept 8 bases outside the gene matches. In germline, CDR1 is SEHNR, CDR2 FQNEAQ (reference sequence). The CDR3 is made up of 20 amino acids. This CDR3 reads CASSLASGTSGTSSYNEQFF. Written as DNA, the CDR3 is TGTGCCAGCAGCTTAGCCTCCGGGACTAGCGGGACCAGCTCCTACAATGAGCAGTTCTTC.

This clonotype qualifies as medium-sized. Since it is a stray read in a library aimed at alpha chains, this beta chain has a size that is not meaningful. This rearrangement joins TRBV19 to TRBJ1-5, with TRBD1 matching 7 bases. The CDR3 covers 16 residues. The V gene's germline CDR1 is LNHDA and CDR2 SQIVND (reference sequence). V lost 5 bases, J lost 6 bases, and 13 bases stayed unmatched. The CDR3 here is CASSDRFIHRGQPQHF. The CDR3 nucleotides read TGTGCCAGTAGTGACAGGTTTATTCACAGGGGTCAGCCCCAGCATTTT.

Turning to this clonotype: This beta chain is an unintended read in a library built for alpha chains; its size means little. Here the CDR3 DNA reads TGTGCCAGTAGTATTCGGGGGCCTCAGCCCCAGCATTTT. Amino acids: CASSIRGPQPQHF. The gene calls are TRBV19 and TRBJ1-5, with D possibly being TRBD1 (6 bases). The CDR3 length is 13 residues. Germline V gene lookup returns CDR1 LNHDA and CDR2 SQIVND (reference sequence). V shed 3 bases and J shed 6 bases, with 9 bases lying between them. The whole variable domain, filled in from reference TRBV19 and TRBJ1-5, reads DGGITQSPKYLFRKEGQNVTLSCEQNLNHDAMYWYRQDPGQGLRLIYYSQIVNDFQKGDIAEGYSVSREKKESFPLTVTSAQKNPTAFYLCASSIRGPQPQHFGDGTRLSIL.

This clonotype is medium-sized within its sample. The size of this beta chain means little, since it is a stray read in a library made for alpha chains. The chain recombines TRBV5-1 with TRBJ2-5; tentative D call: TRBD1 (6 bases). Germline V CDR1 and CDR2: SGHRS, YFSETQ. The CDR3 runs to 14 residues. Trimming took off 4 bases at V and 5 bases at J, with 15 bases between the two ends. CDR3 amino acids: CASSPDSLGETQYF. CDR3 coding DNA: TGCGCCAGCAGCCCGGACAGTCTAGGGGAGACCCAGTACTTC.

The table lists this clonotype with many counts. This beta chain represents an off-target read in a library built for alpha chains; its size is of limited meaning. The genes are TRBV30 and TRBJ2-1, with unresolved D. Trimming took 5 bases from V and 0 from J, leaving 8 bases between them. Per germline, CDR1 GTSNPN and CDR2 SVGIG (reference sequence). The CDR3 has 13 residues. The CDR3 DNA sequence: TGTGCCTGGGAACCGGACTCCTACAATGAGCAGTTCTTC. It yields the protein CAWEPDSYNEQFF.

This clonotype is medium-sized in the sample. Found in a library prepared for alpha chains, this beta chain is an off-target read, and its abundance has little meaning. The chain uses TRBV9 and TRBJ2-4; weak D call: TRBD2 (6 bases). This CDR3 spans 18 amino acids. CDR1 SGDLS and CDR2 YYNGEE come from the germline V gene. Trimming pared 2 bases from V and 3 bases from J, leaving 21 bases between. CDR3 sequence reads: CASSVLPPMGGVKNIQYF. DNA of the CDR3: TGTGCCAGCAGCGTTCTCCCGCCCATGGGGGGTGTCAAAAACATTCAGTACTTC.

This clonotype is termed medium-sized. This beta chain came through as a stray read in a library set up for alpha chains, and its size says little. The chain combines TRBV5-1 with TRBJ2-3; tentatively, D is TRBD1 (6 bases). Deletions cut 3 bases from V and 0 bases from J, with 11 bases between. This CDR3 spans 15 amino acids. Germline CDR1 is SGHRS and CDR2 is YFSETQ. The CDR3 region is CASSSGTPSTDTQYF. For the CDR3, the DNA is TGCGCCAGCAGCTCCGGGACACCTAGCACAGATACGCAGTATTTT.

The table lists this clonotype with many counts. This beta chain is an off-target read within a library intended for alpha chains, so its frequency means little. The rearrangement joins TRBV20-1 to TRBJ2-7, with D perhaps matching TRBD1 or TRBD2 (5 bases each). The CDR3 totals 12 residues. The V gene lost 6 bases and the J gene lost 5 bases, with 14 bases spanning the gap. Per germline, CDR1 DFQATT and CDR2 SNEGSKA (reference sequence). CDR3 loop: CSAALGVNEQYF. CDR3 DNA sequence: TGCAGTGCAGCACTGGGGGTCAACGAGCAGTACTTC.

This clonotype was detected ten times or more. A library made for alpha chains picked up this beta chain off target, so its size means little. The chain employs TRBV10-3 and TRBJ2-2; the match to TRBD2 covers 15 bases. V dropped 6 bases and J dropped 3; count of bases not matched to a gene: 5. This CDR3 spans 17 amino acids. The germline CDR1 and CDR2 sequences are ENHRY and SYGVKD. CDR3 protein: CAISRTSGGADTGELFF. The CDR3 coding sequence is TGTGCCATCAGCCGGACTAGCGGGGGGGCCGACACCGGGGAGCTGTTTTTT.

This clonotype showed up many times. A library made for alpha chains picked up this beta chain off target, so its size means little. This chain connects TRBV4-1 to TRBJ2-7; D might be TRBD2 (6 bases). Trimming took 0 bases from V and 2 from J, leaving 8 bases between them. CDR3 size: 14 residues. Germline V lookup: CDR1 MGHRA, CDR2 YSYEKL. The CDR3 protein is CASSQDPGAYEQYF. CDR3 coding DNA: TGCGCCAGCAGCCAAGACCCGGGGGCCTACGAGCAGTACTTC.

This clonotype showed up many times. This beta chain slipped into a library made for alpha chains as a stray read, so its size is not meaningful. The V gene is TRBV5-1, the J gene TRBJ2-7; 8 nucleotides agree with TRBD1. The CDR3 length is 15 residues. The V gene's germline CDR1 is SGHRS and CDR2 YFSETQ. With 4 bases clipped from V and 2 bases from J, the junction kept 8 bases outside the gene matches. CDR3 DNA: TGCGCCAGCAGCACCGGACAGGGTGGCACCTACGAGCAGTACTTC. This translates into CASSTGQGGTYEQYF.

In its sample, this clonotype was seen many times. The library was prepared for alpha chains; this beta chain is a stray read, so its frequency means little. The genes are TRBV6-1 and TRBJ2-5; D possibly corresponds to TRBD1 (5 bases). In germline, CDR1 is MNHNS, CDR2 SASEGT. The V end was cut by 10 bases, the J end by 0 bases, with 15 bases between. The CDR3 length is 14 residues. CDR3 sequence: CATREGPDQETQYF. CDR3 sequence (DNA): TGTGCCACCAGGGAAGGTCCCGACCAAGAGACCCAGTACTTC.

This clonotype was found many times. This beta chain is an unintended read in a library built for alpha chains; its size means little. This chain uses TRBV29-1 with TRBJ2-3; D perhaps matches TRBD2 (5 bases). Deletions cut 7 bases from V and 0 bases from J, with 14 bases between. CDR1 and CDR2 from the germline V gene are SQVTM and ANQGSEA. The CDR3 is 14 residues long. The CDR3 protein is CSGASGSSTDTQYF. CDR3 coding DNA: TGCAGCGGCGCGTCGGGATCTAGCACAGATACGCAGTATTTT.

This clonotype was recorded many times. Being off target in a library aimed at alpha chains, this beta chain has a size of little meaning. J is TRBJ2-7 and V is TRBV3-1; D call uncertain. This CDR3 region has 15 residues. V lost 2 bases to trimming and J lost 3 bases, with 14 bases between them. Germline CDR1 reads LGHDT; CDR2 reads YNNKEL (reference sequence). CDR3 residues: CASSQTSALGYEQYF. In DNA, the CDR3 is TGTGCCAGCAGCCAAACGTCAGCGCTCGGCTACGAGCAGTACTTC.

In this sample, this clonotype turned up a few times. Little can be read into the size of this beta chain, an off-target read in a library designed for alpha chains. The chain carries TRBV5-1 and TRBJ2-5; TRBD2 aligns across 12 bases. V shed 2 bases, J shed 5 bases, and the junction held 7 bases outside the gene matches. The CDR3 covers 16 residues. Germline V gene sequence: CDR1 SGHRS, CDR2 YFSETQ. The CDR3 region is CASSFQTSGSSETQYF. The CDR3 region has the DNA TGCGCCAGCAGCTTCCAGACTAGCGGGAGCTCGGAGACCCAGTACTTC.

Judged by abundance, this clonotype is medium-sized. The library was prepared for alpha chains; this beta chain is a stray read, so its frequency means little. V usage is TRBV5-1 and J usage is TRBJ2-3, with 9 positions matching TRBD2. Germline values: CDR1 SGHRS, CDR2 YFSETQ. The CDR3 is 13 amino acids. After removal of 3 bases from V and 4 bases from J, the junction contained 0 bases not matched to a gene. CDR3 nucleotide sequence: TGCGCCAGCAGCTCTAGCGGGGCAGATACGCAGTATTTT. Translation: CASSSSGADTQYF.

This clonotype was detected ten times or more. For a library built for alpha chains, this beta chain is a stray read; little rests on its size. This sequence joins TRBV12-3 or TRBV12-4 and TRBJ2-7, with D perhaps TRBD1 or TRBD2 (5 bases each). CDR3 length equals 13 residues. V was trimmed by 2 bases and J by 5 bases, leaving 10 bases between them. Here the CDR3 reads CASSLKRDHEQYF. CDR3 DNA sequence: TGTGCCAGCAGTTTAAAAAGGGACCACGAGCAGTACTTC.

At least ten counts were recorded for this clonotype. Little can be read into the size of this beta chain, an off-target read in a library designed for alpha chains. The rearrangement uses TRBV3-1 and TRBJ2-2; no reliable D call. The CDR3 spans 12 residues. V was pared by 5 bases and J by 5 bases, with 6 bases between. Looked up from germline, CDR1 is LGHDT and CDR2 is YNNKEL (reference sequence). Here the CDR3 reads CASSFQTGELFF. The CDR3 DNA follows: TGTGCCAGCAGCTTCCAAACCGGGGAGCTGTTTTTT.

Notes on this clonotype: The size of this beta chain means little, since it is a stray read in a library made for alpha chains. The V and J genes are TRBV4-2 and TRBJ2-1; 12 bases agree with TRBD2. The V gene end was trimmed by 3 bases and the J gene end by 6 bases; junction bases not matched to a gene: 6. This CDR3 is 16 amino acids long. Germline CDR1 is LGHNA and CDR2 is YNFKEQ. The CDR3 DNA sequence: TGTGCCAGCAGCCATCTAGCGGGAGGGCCCGGCAATGAGCAGTTCTTC. This codes for CASSHLAGGPGNEQFF.

This clonotype was seen repeatedly, ten times or more. This beta chain is off target for a library built for alpha chains, so its abundance means little. The V and J genes are TRBV18 and TRBJ2-1; D uncertain. Trimming shortened V by 4 bases and J by 7 bases, and 14 bases separated the two germline ends. The CDR3 contains 14 residues. Germline V CDR1 and CDR2: KGHSH, LQKENI. The CDR3 here is CASSLSTQANEQFF. Written as DNA, the CDR3 is TGTGCCAGCTCACTATCTACGCAGGCTAATGAGCAGTTCTTC.

This clonotype was counted many times. Being off target in a library aimed at alpha chains, this beta chain has a size of little meaning. The chain combines TRBV6-5 with TRBJ2-1; D may match TRBD1 or TRBD2 (5 bases each). V was cut by 1 base and J by 8 bases, with 15 bases left in between. The CDR3 spans 15 residues. The germline gives CDR1 MNHEY, CDR2 SVGAGI. CDR3 amino acids: CASSYWDDRRDEQFF. The DNA of the CDR3 is TGTGCCAGCAGTTACTGGGACGATCGACGCGATGAGCAGTTCTTC.

This clonotype appeared many times. Found in a library prepared for alpha chains, this beta chain is an off-target read, and its abundance has little meaning. The rearrangement uses TRBV4-1 and TRBJ2-3; 10 bases are a match to TRBD2. The V gene's germline CDR1 is MGHRA and CDR2 YSYEKL. This CDR3 region has 21 residues. V was pared by 3 bases and J by 0 bases, with 18 bases of the junction left unmatched. The CDR3 region is CASSQIVLIGTSEDSTDTQYF. CDR3 coding DNA: TGCGCCAGCAGCCAGATCGTCCTAATTGGGACTAGCGAAGATAGCACAGATACGCAGTATTTT.

Worth noting for this clonotype: Within a library made for alpha chains, this beta chain is off target, and its count is uninformative. CDR3 in amino acids: CSARPGQDYSGNTIYF. In nucleotides, the CDR3 is TGCAGTGCTAGACCAGGACAGGACTACTCTGGAAACACCATATATTTT. V is TRBV20-1 and J is TRBJ1-3; 7 bases fit TRBD1. CDR3 size: 16 residues. V lost 2 bases to trimming and J lost 0 bases; unmatched junction nucleotides: 7. CDR1 DFQATT and CDR2 SNEGSKA come from the germline V gene (reference sequence).

This clonotype is labeled medium-sized. This beta chain turned up in a library designed for alpha chains; as an off-target read, its abundance says little. The chain combines TRBV20-1 with TRBJ2-1; D not resolved. The CDR3 covers 14 residues. CDR1 DFQATT and CDR2 SNEGSKA come from the germline V gene (reference sequence). The ends were cut back, 3 bases at V and 0 bases at J, with 9 bases in the middle. As DNA, the CDR3 is TGCAGTGCTAGCGGGCTCGGCTCCTACAATGAGCAGTTCTTC. It translates to CSASGLGSYNEQFF.

This clonotype was found many times. The library was prepared for alpha chains; this beta chain is a stray read, so its frequency means little. The V and J genes are TRBV11-2 and TRBJ2-3; TRBD1 matches 7 bases. V gave up 5 bases and J gave up 3 bases; unmatched junction bases: 5. Germline CDR1 SGHAT, CDR2 FQNNGV. This CDR3 is 14 amino acids long. CDR3 nucleotides: TGTGCCAGCAGCACTCGGGACAGTACAGATACGCAGTATTTT. Translating gives CASSTRDSTDTQYF.

This clonotype has a count of ten or more. This beta chain is an unintended read in a library built for alpha chains; its size means little. DNA of the CDR3: TGTGCCTGGAGTGGCGGGGGCGAGACCCAGTACTTC. Its translation: CAWSGGGETQYF. The rearrangement uses TRBV30 and TRBJ2-5; perhaps TRBD2 as D (7 bases). V lost 1 base to trimming and J lost 5 bases, with 8 bases between them. The germline gives CDR1 GTSNPN, CDR2 SVGIG (reference sequence). This CDR3 contains 12 residues.

Relative to its sample, this clonotype is medium-sized. The size of this beta chain means little, since it is a stray read in a library made for alpha chains. The rearrangement uses TRBV19 and TRBJ2-5; TRBD1 aligns across 8 bases. This CDR3 has 15 residues. The germline gives CDR1 LNHDA, CDR2 SQIVND (reference sequence). Trimming took 5 bases from V and 4 from J; bases not matched to a gene: 9. Here the CDR3 DNA reads TGTGCCAGTAGTGCCCGGACAGGGACGGGAGAGACCCAGTACTTC. Translating gives CASSARTGTGETQYF.